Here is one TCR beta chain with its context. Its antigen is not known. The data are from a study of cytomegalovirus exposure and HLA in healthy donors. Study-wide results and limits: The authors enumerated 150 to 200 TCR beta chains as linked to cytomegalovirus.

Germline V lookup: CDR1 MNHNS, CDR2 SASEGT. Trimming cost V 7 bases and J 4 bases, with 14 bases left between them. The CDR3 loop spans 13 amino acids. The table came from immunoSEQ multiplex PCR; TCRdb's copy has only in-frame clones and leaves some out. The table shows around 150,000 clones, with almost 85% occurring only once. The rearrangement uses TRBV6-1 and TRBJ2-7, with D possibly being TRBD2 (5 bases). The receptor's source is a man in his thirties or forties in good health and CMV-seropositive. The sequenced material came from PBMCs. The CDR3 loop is CASTIIPGYEQYF. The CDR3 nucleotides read TGTGCCAGCACCATTATACCGGGATACGAGCAGTACTTC.